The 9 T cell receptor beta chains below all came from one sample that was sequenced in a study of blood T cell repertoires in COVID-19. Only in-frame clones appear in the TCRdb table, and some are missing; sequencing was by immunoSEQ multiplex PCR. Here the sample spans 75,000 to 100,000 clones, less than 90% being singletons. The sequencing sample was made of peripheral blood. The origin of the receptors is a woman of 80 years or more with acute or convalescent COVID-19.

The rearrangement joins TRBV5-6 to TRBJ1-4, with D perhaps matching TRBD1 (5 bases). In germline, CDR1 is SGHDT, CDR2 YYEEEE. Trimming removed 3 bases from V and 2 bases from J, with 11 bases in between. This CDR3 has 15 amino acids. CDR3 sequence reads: CASSSYRFTNEKLFF. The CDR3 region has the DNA TGTGCCAGCAGCTCGTACAGGTTTACTAATGAAAAACTGTTTTTT.

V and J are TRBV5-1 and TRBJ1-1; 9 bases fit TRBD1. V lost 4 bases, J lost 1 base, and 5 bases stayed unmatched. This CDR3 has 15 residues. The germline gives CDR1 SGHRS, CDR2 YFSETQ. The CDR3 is CASSAYRGPNTEAFF. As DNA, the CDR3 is TGCGCCAGCAGCGCATACAGGGGGCCGAACACTGAAGCTTTCTTT.

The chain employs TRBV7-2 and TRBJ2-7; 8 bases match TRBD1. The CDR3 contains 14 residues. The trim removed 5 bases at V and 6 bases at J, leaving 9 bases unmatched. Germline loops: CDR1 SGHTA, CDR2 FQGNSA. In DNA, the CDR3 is TGTGCCAGCAGCCTCGGCAGGGGGCGCGGCGAGCAGTACTTC. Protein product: CASSLGRGRGEQYF.

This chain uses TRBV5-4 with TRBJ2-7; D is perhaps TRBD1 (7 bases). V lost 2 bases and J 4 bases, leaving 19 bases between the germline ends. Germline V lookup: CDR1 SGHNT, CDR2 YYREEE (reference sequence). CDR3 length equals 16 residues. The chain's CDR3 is CASSLGGGTLGYEQYF. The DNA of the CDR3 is TGTGCCAGCAGCTTAGGGGGCGGGACTCTCGGTTACGAGCAGTACTTC.

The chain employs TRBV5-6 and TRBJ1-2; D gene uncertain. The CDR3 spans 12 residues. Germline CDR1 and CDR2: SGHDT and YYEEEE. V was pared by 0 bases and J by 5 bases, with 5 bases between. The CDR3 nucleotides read TGTGCCAGCAGCTTGGCAGTTTATGGCTACACCTTC. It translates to CASSLAVYGYTF.

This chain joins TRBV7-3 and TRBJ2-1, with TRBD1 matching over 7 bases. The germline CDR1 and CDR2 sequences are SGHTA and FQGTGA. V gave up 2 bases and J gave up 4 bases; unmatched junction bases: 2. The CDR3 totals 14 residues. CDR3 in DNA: TGTGCCAGCAGCTTAGGGACAGAGTACAATGAGCAGTTCTTC. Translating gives CASSLGTEYNEQFF.

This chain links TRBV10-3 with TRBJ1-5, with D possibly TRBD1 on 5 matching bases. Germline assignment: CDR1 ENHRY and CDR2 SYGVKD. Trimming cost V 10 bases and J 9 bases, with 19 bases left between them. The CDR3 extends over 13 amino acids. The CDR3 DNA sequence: TGTGCCACGCTAGGGGATAACGGCGGGCCCCAGCATTTT. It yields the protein CATLGDNGGPQHF.

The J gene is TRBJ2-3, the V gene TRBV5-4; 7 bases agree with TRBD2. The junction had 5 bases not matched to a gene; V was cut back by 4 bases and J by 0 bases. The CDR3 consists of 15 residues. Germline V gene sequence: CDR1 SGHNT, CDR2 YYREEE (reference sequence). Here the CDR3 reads CASSRSGASTDTQYF. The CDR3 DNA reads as TGTGCCAGCAGCCGAAGCGGGGCTAGCACAGATACGCAGTATTTT.

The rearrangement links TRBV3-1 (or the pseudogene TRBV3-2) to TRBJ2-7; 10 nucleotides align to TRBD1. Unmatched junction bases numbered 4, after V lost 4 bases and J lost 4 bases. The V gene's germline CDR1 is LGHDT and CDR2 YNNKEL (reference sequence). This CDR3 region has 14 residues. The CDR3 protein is CASSPGQGVYEQYF. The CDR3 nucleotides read TGTGCCAGCAGCCCTGGACAGGGGGTGTACGAGCAGTACTTC.